This TCR beta chain was identified in a study of identical twins. Template switching created a universal primer site, and the cDNA included unique molecular identifiers. TCRdb re-derived calls from the 5' RACE reads in MiXCR, one entry per CDR3 protein. The profile shows 700,000 or so distinct CDR3 sequences, 8% to 9% of them singletons. This clonotype was detected only a few times. Germline CDR1 reads MGHRA; CDR2 reads YSYEKL. The CDR3 length is 15 residues. With 0 bases removed from V and 3 bases from J, the gap between germline ends came to 9 bases. These records were also assigned to another study, of yellow fever vaccine responses in identical twins.

This TCR was sampled from a woman aged 18-29 years in good health. Sequencing was carried out using PBMCs. The chain has TRBV4-1 and TRBJ1-5; D not certain. The CDR3 DNA follows: TGCGCCAGCAGCCAAGATAAGGAACTCAATCAGCCCCAGCATTTT. Amino acid sequence: CASSQDKELNQPQHF.